The 26 T cell receptor beta chains given below trace back to one sample, sequenced in a study of CD8+CD57+ T cells in acquired aplastic anemia. Genomic DNA served as template for TCR beta VDJ and CDR3 profiling. From the reads, TCRdb called clonotypes with MiXCR, one entry per CDR3 protein. This table holds approximately 200,000 distinct CDR3 sequences, over 60% found once. Sequencing was performed on sorted CD4+, CD8+, or CD8+CD57+ T cells (not recorded which) from PBMCs. These receptors all stem from a human donor with severe aplastic anemia or a healthy control (not recorded which).

The V call is TRBV7-2, the J call TRBJ2-5; 8 bases fit TRBD2. The CDR3 loop spans 14 amino acids. The V gene end was trimmed by 7 bases and the J gene end by 2 bases; junction bases not matched to a gene: 6. The germline gives CDR1 SGHTA, CDR2 FQGNSA. This CDR3 is CASNFRLAQETQYF. In nucleotides, the CDR3 is TGTGCCAGCAACTTCAGACTAGCGCAAGAGACCCAGTACTTC. Together with reference TRBV7-2 and TRBJ2-5, the CDR3 gives the full variable domain: GAGVSQSPSNKVTEKGKDVELRCDPISGHTALYWYRQSLGQGLEFLIYFQGNSAPDKSGLPSDRFSAERTGGSVSTLTIQRTQQEDSAVYLCASNFRLAQETQYFGPGTRLLVL.

The chain carries TRBV9 and TRBJ1-1; 7 bases match TRBD1. The CDR3 runs to 15 residues. Germline-derived CDR1 and CDR2 are SGDLS and YYNGEE. V lost 0 bases to trimming and J lost 4 bases; unmatched junction nucleotides: 6. CDR3 protein: CASSVDRQGPTEAFF. Written as DNA, the CDR3 is TGTGCCAGCAGCGTAGATCGACAGGGCCCCACTGAAGCTTTCTTT.

This clonotype was seen ten or more times. The gene calls are TRBV6-1 and TRBJ2-2; D not certain. The V gene lost 4 bases and the J gene lost 5 bases, with 8 bases spanning the gap. Per the germline V gene, CDR1 is MNHNS and CDR2 is SASEGT. This CDR3 is built from 13 residues. DNA of the CDR3: TGTGCCAGCAGTGTAAGGGAAACCGGGGAGCTGTTTTTT. It specifies CASSVRETGELFF.

V usage is TRBV7-2 and J usage is TRBJ1-6; D is uncertain. V was shortened by 4 bases and J by 14 bases, with 12 bases between the two germline ends. There are 12 residues in the CDR3. The germline V gene encodes CDR1 SGHTA and CDR2 FQGNSA. This CDR3 reads CASSSSKRALHF. DNA for the CDR3: TGTGCCAGCAGCTCGTCAAAGAGGGCCCTCCACTTT.

The chain has TRBV19 and TRBJ2-1; tentative D call: TRBD2 (5 bases). CDR3 length: 15 amino acids. Trimming removed 6 bases from V and 0 bases from J, with 12 bases in between. Germline assignment: CDR1 LNHDA and CDR2 SQIVND (reference sequence). This CDR3 is CASSSTSSSYNEQFF. Written as DNA, the CDR3 is TGTGCCAGTAGCTCAACTAGTAGCTCCTACAATGAGCAGTTCTTC.

The chain recombines TRBV9 with TRBJ1-1; possible D gene TRBD1, 5 bases. This CDR3 is 13 amino acids long. CDR1 and CDR2 from the germline V gene are SGDLS and YYNGEE. Trimming took 3 bases from V and 4 from J, leaving 10 bases between them. The CDR3 region has the DNA TGTGCCAGCAGCGGGGGAAGGGGCACTGAAGCTTTCTTT. It is translated as CASSGGRGTEAFF.

The chain carries TRBV7-2 and TRBJ2-2, with 13 bases matching TRBD2. V was pared by 7 bases and J by 4 bases, with 12 bases of the junction left unmatched. Germline CDR1 reads SGHTA; CDR2 reads FQGNSA. The CDR3 sequence is 18 residues long. The CDR3, as DNA: TGTGCCAGCACCCCCCGATCACTAGCGGGGGGGACCACCGGGGAGCTGTTTTTT. Translating it yields CASTPRSLAGGTTGELFF.

This clonotype was detected once. This sequence joins TRBV2 and TRBJ1-5; 9 bases line up with TRBD1. The CDR3 loop spans 14 amino acids. The germline gives CDR1 SNHLY, CDR2 FYNNEI. Losses at the gene ends were 1 base for V and 6 bases for J; bases not matched to a gene: 1. Here the CDR3 reads CASSEDRGLQPQHF. CDR3 coding DNA: TGTGCCAGCAGTGAAGACAGGGGGCTTCAGCCCCAGCATTTT.

The chain has TRBV11-2 and TRBJ2-1; 8 nucleotides line up with TRBD1. Germline trimming cut 5 bases from V and 0 bases from J; bases unmatched to any gene: 9. The CDR3 runs to 17 residues. In germline, CDR1 is SGHAT, CDR2 FQNNGV. The CDR3 nucleotides read TGTGCCAGCAGCCTGAACAGGGGGAGGAGCTCCTACAATGAGCAGTTCTTC. Its protein is CASSLNRGRSSYNEQFF. Full variable domain (remainder filled in from reference TRBV11-2 and TRBJ2-1): EAGVAQSPRYKIIEKRQSVAFWCNPISGHATLYWYQQILGQGPKLLIQFQNNGVVDDSQLPKDRFSAERLKGVDSTLKIQPAKLEDSAVYLCASSLNRGRSSYNEQFFGPGTRLTVL.

The V gene is TRBV15, the J gene TRBJ2-1; 13 bases are shared with TRBD2. The CDR3 has 19 residues. The trim removed 1 base at V and 8 bases at J, leaving 14 bases unmatched. Germline loops: CDR1 LNHNV, CDR2 YYDKDF (reference sequence). Written as DNA, the CDR3 is TGTGCCACCAGCAGAGTGGGGAGACTAGCGGGAGGCCCATGGGATGAGCAGTTCTTC. Amino acid sequence: CATSRVGRLAGGPWDEQFF. Looking up the rest from reference TRBV15 and TRBJ2-1 gives the full variable domain: DAMVIQNPRYQVTQFGKPVTLSCSQTLNHNVMYWYQQKSSQAPKLLFHYYDKDFNNEADTPDNFQSRRPNTSFCFLDIRSPGLGDTAMYLCATSRVGRLAGGPWDEQFFGPGTRLTVL.

This clonotype was seen ten or more times. In DNA, the CDR3 is TGTGCCACCAGCCCCGGGACATCGGGGACTGAAGCTTTCTTT. Protein: CATSPGTSGTEAFF. The chain couples TRBV15 to TRBJ1-1; maybe TRBD1 (6 bases). The germline V gene has CDR1 LNHNV and CDR2 YYDKDF (reference sequence). V dropped 5 bases and J dropped 5 bases, with 15 bases sitting between them. The CDR3 is 14 residues long.

This chain uses TRBV5-4 with TRBJ2-1; weak D call: TRBD2 (6 bases). This CDR3 is built from 13 residues. The V gene's germline CDR1 is SGHNT and CDR2 YYREEE (reference sequence). Between the trimmed V and J ends, which lost 4 bases and 5 bases, there was a span of 10 bases. CDR3 sequence reads: CASSAGTDNEQFF. The CDR3 nucleotides are TGTGCCAGCAGCGCCGGGACTGACAATGAGCAGTTCTTC.

The J gene is TRBJ1-1, the V gene TRBV15; D is unclear. The CDR3 has 14 residues. Germline-derived CDR1 and CDR2 are LNHNV and YYDKDF (reference sequence). Trimming pared 1 base from V and 2 bases from J, leaving 8 bases between. CDR3 region: CATSRGDFNTEAFF. CDR3 DNA sequence: TGTGCCACCAGCAGAGGTGATTTCAACACTGAAGCTTTCTTT.

The chain combines TRBV7-4 with TRBJ2-7; the match to TRBD1 covers 9 bases. From germline, CDR1 is SGHVT and CDR2 SQSDAQ. This CDR3 has 12 amino acids. Trimming took 5 bases from V and 5 from J; bases not matched to a gene: 1. The DNA for the CDR3 is TGTGCCAGCAGCACAGGGGGCGACGAGCAGTACTTC. Protein: CASSTGGDEQYF.

The genes are TRBV5-1 and TRBJ2-2; TRBD1 aligns across 8 bases. This CDR3 is 15 amino acids long. V was clipped by 5 bases and J by 5 bases; unmatched bases: 8. Germline CDR1 SGHRS, CDR2 YFSETQ. CDR3 amino acids: CASSPDRVGTGELFF. The CDR3 nucleotides read TGCGCCAGCAGTCCGGACAGGGTAGGGACCGGGGAGCTGTTTTTT. Variable domain in full (rest from reference TRBV5-1 and TRBJ2-2): KAGVTQTPRYLIKTRGQQVTLSCSPISGHRSVSWYQQTPGQGLQFLFEYFSETQRNKGNFPGRFSGRQFSNSRSEMNVSTLELGDSALYLCASSPDRVGTGELFFGEGSRLTVL.

In this sample, this clonotype turned up a few times. The chain couples TRBV20-1 to TRBJ2-7; D uncertain. Germline CDR1 is DFQATT and CDR2 is SNEGSKA (reference sequence). This CDR3 has 14 residues. V was shortened by 0 bases and J by 3 bases, with 12 bases between the two germline ends. The CDR3 here is CSAREDRQLYEQYF. For the CDR3, the DNA is TGCAGTGCTAGAGAGGACCGTCAGCTCTACGAGCAGTACTTC.

In this sample, this clonotype turned up a few times. At one boundary the junction diverges from the germline segment, which might be a read error. The chain is built from TRBV2 and TRBJ2-1; no definite D call. Looked up from germline, CDR1 is SNHLY and CDR2 is FYNNEI. This CDR3 is built from 12 residues. DNA for the CDR3: TGTGCCAGCAGTCTTCTGGGCCTAGAGGAACTCTTC. The encoded protein is CASSLLGLEELF.

This clonotype was seen only a few times. CDR3: CASSPTRVTEAFF. CDR3 DNA: TGTGCCAGCAGCCCAACCCGAGTCACTGAAGCTTTCTTT. V usage is TRBV7-9 and J usage is TRBJ1-1; D call uncertain. The CDR3 runs 13 residues. V lost 5 bases, J lost 4 bases, and 11 bases lay in between. Per the germline V gene, CDR1 is SEHNR and CDR2 is FQNEAQ (reference sequence).

This clonotype was seen only a few times. This likely comes from a read error, as the CDR3 has no conserved phenylalanine or tryptophan at its end. The DNA is omitted, as the CDR3 cannot be located on it reliably, and the CDR3 follows TCRdb's listing. V is TRBV7-7 and J is TRBJ2-5; TRBD1, the D gene given by the table, was not confirmed from the DNA. Ends included, the CDR3 has 11 residues. The germline V gene has CDR1 SSHAT and CDR2 FNYEAQ (reference sequence). This CDR3 reads CASSRLGTANT.

This clonotype was detected only a few times. The rearrangement links TRBV7-9 to TRBJ2-3; TRBD2 matches 10 bases. CDR1 SEHNR and CDR2 FQNEAQ come from the germline V gene (reference sequence). The junction had 12 bases not matched to a gene; V was cut back by 5 bases and J by 10 bases. The CDR3 is 15 amino acids. As DNA, the CDR3 is TGTGCCAGCAGCCACGGCGGACTAGCGGAACGAGCGCAGTATTTT. It encodes CASSHGGLAERAQYF. The variable domain in full, with the rest retrieved from reference TRBV7-9 and TRBJ2-3, is DTGVSQNPRHKITKRGQNVTFRCDPISEHNRLYWYRQTLGQGPEFLTYFQNEAQLEKSRLLSDRFSAERPKGSFSTLEIQRTEQGDSAMYLCASSHGGLAERAQYFGPGTRLTVL.

The chain employs TRBV12-5 and TRBJ1-2, with 8 nucleotides matching TRBD1. The germline V gene has CDR1 LGHNT and CDR2 FRNRAP. CDR3 size: 15 residues. CDR3 sequence reads: CASSQRTGTAYGYTF. The CDR3 DNA reads as TGTGCCAGCAGCCAGAGGACAGGGACGGCCTATGGCTACACCTTC.

The chain links TRBV24-1 to TRBJ2-5; 7 bases align to TRBD1. The CDR3 totals 15 residues. The germline V gene has CDR1 KGHDR and CDR2 SFDVKD. Trimming took 4 bases from V and 1 from J; bases not matched to a gene: 5. The CDR3 is CATSDPGQIQETQYF. The CDR3 nucleotides read TGTGCCACCAGTGACCCGGGACAGATCCAAGAGACCCAGTACTTC.

The chain uses TRBV28 and TRBJ2-2; 7 bases align to TRBD1. This CDR3 comprises 14 residues. Unmatched junction bases numbered 4, after V lost 3 bases and J lost 6 bases. Per the germline V gene, CDR1 is MDHEN and CDR2 is SYDVKM. The CDR3 coding sequence is TGTGCCAGCAGTTTCTCTCAGGGGGCCGGGGAGCTGTTTTTT. Its translation: CASSFSQGAGELFF.

The chain joins TRBV29-1 to TRBJ2-7, with 7 bases lining up with TRBD1. V shed 8 bases and J 0 bases; nucleotides not matched to a gene: 13. The CDR3 runs to 15 residues. CDR1 and CDR2 (germline): SQVTM, ANQGSEA. The CDR3 region is CSSHLGQSYSYEQYF. The CDR3 bases are TGCAGCAGCCATTTGGGACAGTCGTACTCCTACGAGCAGTACTTC.

A few counts support this clonotype. CDR3: CATSRDLGTVTNTIYF. The DNA for the CDR3 is TGTGCCACCAGCAGAGATCTTGGGACAGTGACAAACACCATATATTTT. The V call is TRBV15, the J call TRBJ1-3, with 7 bases matching TRBD1. V was pared by 0 bases and J by 6 bases, with 8 bases of the junction left unmatched. CDR1 and CDR2 (germline): LNHNV, YYDKDF (reference sequence). There are 16 residues in the CDR3.

A few counts support this clonotype. This chain links TRBV19 with TRBJ1-5; D ambiguous. Trimming took 3 bases from V and 2 from J, leaving 14 bases between them. This CDR3 spans 16 amino acids. Germline lookup yields CDR1 LNHDA and CDR2 SQIVND (reference sequence). CDR3 sequence: CASSMVPQVRNQPQHF. Written as DNA, the CDR3 is TGTGCCAGTAGTATGGTCCCCCAGGTACGCAATCAGCCCCAGCATTTT.